This T cell receptor beta chain appears in the sequencing data of a study of regulatory T cells in long-lasting Graves disease. The CDR3 totals 14 residues. Trimming took 6 bases from V and 8 from J, leaving 17 bases between them. Arm-PCR of CDR3 regions and iRepertoire HTBI primers were the basis on which TCR beta libraries were built. One entry per CDR3 protein results from TCRdb running MiXCR on the multiplex PCR reads. The sample contains a few hundred thousand distinct CDR3 sequences, over 12% of which appear only once. This sample's time point: newly diagnosed GD, antithyroid drugs for less than 3 months. From RNA extracted from PBMCs, the TCR library was made. This clonotype has ten or more counts. This sample was shared with a second study, whose subject was T cells in Graves' hyperthyroidism and ophthalmopathy.

Sequencing was performed on peripheral blood mononuclear cells (PBMCs), taken at new diagnosis, from a patient treated with antithyroid drugs. This sequence joins TRBV12-3 or TRBV12-4 and TRBJ2-1; D remains unclear. The clonotype was recovered from a woman in her forties with Graves disease. The chain's CDR3 is CASSPGEAVDEQFF. The CDR3 coding sequence is TGTGCCAGCAGCCCAGGAGAGGCGGTGGATGAGCAGTTCTTC.